This passage covers 15 T cell receptor beta chains from one sample sequenced in a study of T cell repertoires in cytomegalovirus infection. The antigens these receptors bind are not known. TCRdb re-called the reads with MiXCR, one entry per CDR3 protein. The data contain hundreds of thousands of distinct CDR3 sequences, roughly a third of them singletons. The sample in question was cultured PBMCs, obtained from culture after CMV antigen stimulation. These receptors were collected from a human donor in good health (CMV status not recorded). Some clones in this sample may be carry-over from other donors' samples.

This clonotype came up once. The chain carries TRBV20-1 and TRBJ1-5; D possibly corresponds to TRBD1 (5 bases). Germline CDR1 is DFQATT and CDR2 is SNEGSKA (reference sequence). The CDR3 length is 15 residues. Trimming took 6 bases from V and 4 from J, leaving 19 bases between them. Here the CDR3 reads CSASDLQGLNQPQHF. CDR3 in DNA: TGCAGTGCGAGTGACCTTCAGGGCCTGAATCAGCCCCAGCATTTT.

V gene TRBV3-1 combines with J gene TRBJ2-7; the D gene is possibly TRBD2 (5 bases). This CDR3 has 13 amino acids. The V end lost 3 bases, the J end lost 2 bases, and 8 bases lay between the germline ends. Germline V gene sequence: CDR1 LGHDT, CDR2 YNNKEL (reference sequence). CDR3: CASSHGLPYEQYF. The CDR3 DNA reads as TGTGCCAGCAGCCACGGACTGCCCTACGAGCAGTACTTC.

The chain uses TRBV20-1 and TRBJ2-2, with 12 bases lining up with TRBD2. Unmatched junction bases numbered 7, after V lost 1 base and J lost 4 bases. The CDR3 sequence is 17 residues long. CDR1 DFQATT and CDR2 SNEGSKA come from the germline V gene (reference sequence). CDR3 DNA: TGCAGTGCTAGAGCCCTGACTAGCGGGAGCCTCACCGGGGAGCTGTTTTTT. This gives the protein CSARALTSGSLTGELFF.

This chain connects TRBV27 to TRBJ1-6, with 9 bases aligning to TRBD1. The germline CDR1 and CDR2 sequences are MNHEY and SMNVEV (reference sequence). This CDR3 is built from 15 residues. J was trimmed by 4 bases and V by 6 bases; bases with no gene match: 4. The CDR3 DNA reads as TGTGCCAGCAGGAGGGGACAGGGTTATAATTCACCCCTCCACTTT. Protein sequence: CASRRGQGYNSPLHF.

The rearrangement links TRBV12-3 or TRBV12-4 to TRBJ2-2; D remains ambiguous. The V end lost 4 bases, the J end lost 9 bases, and 9 bases lay between the germline ends. The CDR3 sequence is 12 residues long. For the CDR3, the DNA is TGTGCCAGCAGTTCCAGTAGTTGGGAGCTGTTTTTT. It encodes CASSSSSWELFF.

The chain carries TRBV27 and TRBJ1-2, with D hard to call. Germline V gives CDR1 MNHEY, CDR2 SMNVEV (reference sequence). The V end lost 4 bases, the J end lost 4 bases, and 10 bases lay between the germline ends. The CDR3 is made up of 13 amino acids. The CDR3, as DNA: TGTGCCAGCAGTTATAAGGTCGGCTATGGCTACACCTTC. Protein product: CASSYKVGYGYTF.

The V gene is TRBV10-3, the J gene TRBJ2-7; 7 bases fit TRBD2. The CDR3 is made up of 15 amino acids. CDR1 and CDR2 from the germline V gene are ENHRY and SYGVKD. V was clipped by 0 bases and J by 0 bases; unmatched bases: 2. CDR3 protein: CAISESGEGSYEQYF. The CDR3 coding sequence is TGTGCCATCAGTGAGTCGGGGGAGGGCTCCTACGAGCAGTACTTC.

The CDR3 sequence is CASSWGGQPQHF. The CDR3, as DNA: TGTGCCAGCAGCTGGGGGGGTCAGCCCCAGCATTTT. The V and J genes are TRBV7-2 and TRBJ1-5; tentative D call: TRBD1 (5 bases). In germline, CDR1 is SGHTA, CDR2 FQGNSA. The CDR3 is made up of 12 amino acids. Trimming took off 4 bases at V and 6 bases at J, with 7 bases between the two ends.

The rearrangement joins TRBV14 to TRBJ2-1, with D hard to call. V was pared by 1 base and J by 4 bases, with 5 bases between. Germline CDR1 is SGHDN and CDR2 is FVKESK. The CDR3 is 13 amino acids. The CDR3 nucleotides are TGTGCCAGCAGCCAAGTACTTTACAATGAGCAGTTCTTC. This sequence encodes CASSQVLYNEQFF.

The chain combines TRBV6-5 with TRBJ2-4; 7 positions agree with TRBD2. Germline loops: CDR1 MNHEY, CDR2 SVGAGI. Germline trimming cut 2 bases from V and 9 bases from J; bases unmatched to any gene: 4. This CDR3 is built from 13 residues. In DNA form, the CDR3 reads TGTGCCAGCAGTTACACGGGAGGAAGCATTCAGTACTTC. Translation: CASSYTGGSIQYF.

This clonotype appeared a few times. The chain employs TRBV12-3 or TRBV12-4 and TRBJ2-5; D is possibly TRBD2 (7 bases). V lost 3 bases, J lost 1 base, and 18 bases lay in between. This CDR3 spans 17 amino acids. In DNA, the CDR3 is TGTGCCAGCAGTTTCCAACTGGGAGGGGGGACCCAAGAGACCCAGTACTTC. Translation gives CASSFQLGGGTQETQYF.

This clonotype has more than one count but fewer than ten. Mismatch with germline at one junction end may stem from a read error. V gene TRBV28 combines with J gene TRBJ2-1; TRBD2 is a possible D gene (6 bases). The CDR3 runs to 18 residues. The germline V gene has CDR1 MDHEN and CDR2 SYDVKM. CDR3 protein: CASSLRPGLRAPYNERFF. In nucleotides, the CDR3 is TGTGCCAGCAGTCTGCGGCCGGGACTGAGGGCCCCCTACAATGAGCGGTTCTTC.

DNA for the CDR3: TGTGCCAGCAGTTACGGGCCGGAGCAGTACGTC. Translation: CASSYGPEQYV. V usage is TRBV6-1 and J usage is TRBJ2-7; D unresolved. CDR1 is MNHNS, CDR2 SASEGT, per germline. The V end lost 5 bases, the J end lost 7 bases, and 9 bases lay between the germline ends. The CDR3 totals 11 residues.

The V call is TRBV19, the J call TRBJ2-1; possible D gene TRBD1, 5 bases. Germline CDR1 is LNHDA and CDR2 is SQIVND (reference sequence). Trimming shortened V by 4 bases and J by 2 bases, and 9 bases separated the two germline ends. This CDR3 contains 14 residues. CDR3 bases: TGTGCCAGTAGTAGGGGCGAGACCTACAATGAGCAGTTCTTC. The encoded protein is CASSRGETYNEQFF. The complete variable domain, with remaining parts taken from reference TRBV19 and TRBJ2-1, reads DGGITQSPKYLFRKEGQNVTLSCEQNLNHDAMYWYRQDPGQGLRLIYYSQIVNDFQKGDIAEGYSVSREKKESFPLTVTSAQKNPTAFYLCASSRGETYNEQFFGPGTRLTVL.

This clonotype was seen only a few times. This rearrangement joins TRBV7-6 to TRBJ2-3; 13 bases line up with TRBD2. The CDR3 has 17 amino acids. CDR1 is SGHVS, CDR2 FNYEAQ, per germline. Trimming removed 5 bases from V and 6 bases from J; junction bases left unmatched: 11. The CDR3 bases are TGTGCCAGCAGCCAAAGGACTAGCGGGAGCCTCAGTGATACGCAGTATTTT. This codes for CASSQRTSGSLSDTQYF. Drawing the rest from reference TRBV7-6 and TRBJ2-3, the complete variable domain is GAGVSQSPRYKVTKRGQDVALRCDPISGHVSLYWYRQALGQGPEFLTYFNYEAQQDKSGLPNDRFSAERPEGSISTLTIQRTEQRDSAMYRCASSQRTSGSLSDTQYFGPGTRLTVL.